This is a list of T cell receptor beta chains from one sample in a study of cytomegalovirus exposure and HLA in healthy donors. The data were produced by immunoSEQ multiplex PCR, yet TCRdb's version contains in-frame clones alone and is incomplete. The sample holds roughly 120,000 clones, about two thirds seen once. The sequenced sample was PBMCs. The receptor set was obtained from a man aged 55 to 70 in good health and CMV-seropositive. CDR3s include the opening cysteine and the closing phenylalanine or tryptophan. Rows give clone size only sometimes, using once, few, many, or a class for an expanded clone.

size	V	J	length	CDR3
few	TRBV4-1	TRBJ1-6	15	CASSQDPGYNSPLHF
NA	TRBV2	TRBJ2-5	12	CASTSETETQYF
NA	TRBV10-3	TRBJ2-3	16	CAISERSSGAGDTQYF
NA	TRBV6-5	TRBJ1-4	13	CASSYSTGGKLFF
NA	TRBV5-6	TRBJ1-2	11	CASSSWTDYTF
NA	TRBV5-1	TRBJ2-2	17	CASSLAMGQGATGELFF
few	TRBV7-2	TRBJ2-6	16	CASSSVYNSGANVLTF
few	TRBV11-2	TRBJ2-7	12	CASSSEGYEQYF
NA	TRBV5-4	TRBJ2-1	14	CASSFLQGYNEQFF
NA	TRBV27	TRBJ1-1	14	CASRPQGAGTEAFF
NA	TRBV10-3	TRBJ2-3	13	CAIRGDYTDTQYF
NA	TRBV19	TRBJ1-1	14	CASTPRGRNTEAFF
NA	TRBV5-1	TRBJ1-6	17	CASSLTGASSYNSPLHF
medium-sized	TRBV6-1	TRBJ1-6	14	CASKQGGVGSPLHF
NA	TRBV27	TRBJ1-6	15	CASRKDRARNSPLHF
few	TRBV27	TRBJ2-6	19	CASSFSRGPGGFGANVLTF
few	TRBV6-5	TRBJ2-5	14	CASSYGSGEETQYF
NA	TRBV10-3	TRBJ1-1	17	CAIRQGLLGPRSTEAFF
NA	TRBV19	TRBJ1-5	14	CASSADIGDQPQHF
NA	TRBV6-1	TRBJ2-5	13	CASRAQGTETQYF
NA	TRBV7-9	TRBJ1-5	15	CASSRGTASNQPQHF
NA	TRBV30	TRBJ1-1	14	CASGGGYMNTEAFF
few	TRBV4-1	TRBJ2-7	15	CASSQEWRGSYEQYF
NA	TRBV19	TRBJ1-5	15	CASSTGGEEAQPQHF
NA	TRBV5-1	TRBJ2-5	17	CASSWRDYGGARETQYF
NA	TRBV5-1	TRBJ1-3	15	CASSLQGTRGNTIYF
NA	TRBV6-1	TRBJ1-6	15	CASSEPGQGWSPLHF
few	TRBV2	TRBJ1-2	12	CASSEGGGGYTF
NA	TRBV29-1	TRBJ2-7	14	CSVPGQTGSYEQYF
NA	TRBV19	TRBJ1-2	13	CASKQGPVSGYTF